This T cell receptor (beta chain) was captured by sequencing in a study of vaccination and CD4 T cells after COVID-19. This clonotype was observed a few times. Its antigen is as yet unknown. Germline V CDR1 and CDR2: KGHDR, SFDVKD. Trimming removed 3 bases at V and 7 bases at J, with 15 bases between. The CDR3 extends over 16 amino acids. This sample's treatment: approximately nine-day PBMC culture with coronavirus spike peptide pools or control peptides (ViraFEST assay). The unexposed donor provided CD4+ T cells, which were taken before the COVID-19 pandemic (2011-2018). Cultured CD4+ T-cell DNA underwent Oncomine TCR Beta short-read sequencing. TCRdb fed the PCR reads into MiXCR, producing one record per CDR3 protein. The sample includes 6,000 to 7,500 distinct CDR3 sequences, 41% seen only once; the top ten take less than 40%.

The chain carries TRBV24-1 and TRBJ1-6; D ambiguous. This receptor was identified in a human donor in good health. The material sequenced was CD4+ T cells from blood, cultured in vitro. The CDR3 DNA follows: TGTGCCACCAGTGATCTCCCAGGACGGGGAAATTCACCCCTCCACTTT. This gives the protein CATSDLPGRGNSPLHF.